This TCR beta chain appears in the sequencing data of a study of shared T cell receptors in the human thymus. Libraries were prepared by immunoSEQ multiplex PCR; TCRdb keeps only in-frame clonotypes and omits some of them. The repertoire holds about 730,000 clones, 80% to 90% seen once, with around 0.0094% in the top ten. This sample was also put to use in a study of human thymus T cells. That source notes: The donors were infants in Finland with congenital heart defects, otherwise immunologically healthy. In corrective heart surgery, resections were taken, and these provided the thymus tissue. In thymic and blood repertoires alike, V and J usage looked biased. Thymic TCR repertoires of unrelated people reportedly overlapped highly.

This TCR derives from a girl under three years old with a congenital heart defect. Sequencing was done on a sample of thymocytes.

The CDR3 bases are TGCAGCGTTGAAGACCAGACCCGACAGGGGGCCTGGATGGATATGAACACTGAAGCTTTCTTT. Its protein is CSVEDQTRQGAWMDMNTEAFF. The chain uses TRBV29-1 and TRBJ1-1, with TRBD1 matching over 10 bases. V shed 0 bases and J 0 bases; nucleotides not matched to a gene: 19. CDR1 is SQVTM, CDR2 ANQGSEA, per germline. The CDR3 extends over 21 amino acids.